Sequencing of this T cell receptor beta chain was carried out in a study of T cells after yellow fever vaccination. V was pared by 1 base and J by 5 bases, with 5 bases between. The CDR3 length is 12 residues. Germline CDR1 reads LGHDT; CDR2 reads YNNKEL (reference sequence). MiXCR, applied by TCRdb to the 5' RACE reads, yields one record per CDR3 protein. Seen here are 200,000 to 300,000 distinct CDR3 sequences, 6.9% observed once, and the top ten hold approximately 0.85%. This clonotype has a count of ten or more. This sequence originates from a young man who received the YFV17D yellow fever vaccine. The material sequenced was CD4+ T cells sorted from PBMCs, taken 15 days after the yellow fever booster vaccination. The chain uses TRBV3-1 and TRBJ2-5; D is undetermined. CDR3 loop: CASSQVHETQYF. The CDR3 DNA is TGTGCCAGCAGCCAAGTTCACGAGACCCAGTACTTC.